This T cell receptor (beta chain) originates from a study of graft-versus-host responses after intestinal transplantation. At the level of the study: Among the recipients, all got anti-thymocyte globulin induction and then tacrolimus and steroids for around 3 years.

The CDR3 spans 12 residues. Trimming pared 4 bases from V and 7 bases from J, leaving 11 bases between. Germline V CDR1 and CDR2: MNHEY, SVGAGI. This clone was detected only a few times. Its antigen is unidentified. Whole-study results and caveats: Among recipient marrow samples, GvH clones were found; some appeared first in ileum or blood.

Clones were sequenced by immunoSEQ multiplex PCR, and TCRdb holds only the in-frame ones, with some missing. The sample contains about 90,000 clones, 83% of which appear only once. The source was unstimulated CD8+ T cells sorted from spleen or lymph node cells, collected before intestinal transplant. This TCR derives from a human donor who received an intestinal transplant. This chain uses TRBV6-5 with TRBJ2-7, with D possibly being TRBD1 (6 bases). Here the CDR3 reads CASSLGGEEQYF. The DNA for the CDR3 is TGTGCCAGCAGTTTAGGGGGAGAGGAGCAGTACTTC.